The clone carrying this TCR beta chain came up once. The antigen is undetermined. One junction end does not reproduce the germline sequence, and a read error may be involved. Study findings and constraints: Greatest tumor Treg TCR overlap was with tumor naive CD4+ cells.

Naive CD4+ cells had CD25+ Tregs removed. Full-length variable regions came from constant-region reverse primers plus semi-nested Nested Universal Primer A PCR. A single record per CDR3 protein comes from TCRdb applying MiXCR to the 5' RACE reads. The sample has tens of thousands of distinct CDR3 sequences, around 26% seen once. CDR1 is MNHEY, CDR2 SMNVEV, per germline (reference sequence). CDR3 length: 15 amino acids. The sample taken for sequencing was naive CD4+ T cells sorted from blood. Subset meaning: naive CD4+ T cells, CD4+CD45RA+CD25-. This TCR was sampled from a female donor with breast cancer. V and J are TRBV27 and TRBJ2-1; 8 bases are shared with TRBD2. This CDR3 is CASSSGLGSYYEQFF. The CDR3 DNA reads TGTGCCAGCAGTTCGGGACTAGGCTCCTACTATGAGCAGTTCTTC.